This is a list of T cell receptor beta chains from one sample in a study of blood T cell repertoires in COVID-19. Using immunoSEQ multiplex PCR, the repertoire was profiled, and TCRdb retains in-frame clones only, with some absent. The sample has over 50,000 clones, nearly 90% seen once. Sequenced sample: peripheral blood. These receptors all come from a man aged 50 to 60 with active COVID-19. Each CDR3 is given with its conserved first and last residue. A D gene is named only where the DNA matches it firmly. Only some rows state a clone size, as once, few, many or a class for expanded clones.

cdr3_length	v_call	d_call	clone_size	j_call	cdr3_nt	cdr3_aa
14	TRBV18	TRBD1	NA	TRBJ2-1	TGTGCCAGCTCACCAACGGACAGGTACAATGAGCAGTTCTTC	CASSPTDRYNEQFF
16	TRBV5-4	TRBD2	NA	TRBJ2-3	TGTGCCAGCAGCTCCCCTGCAGGACTAGCGTCAGATACGCAGTATTTT	CASSSPAGLASDTQYF
17	TRBV5-6	TRBD2	NA	TRBJ2-5	TGTGCCAGCAGCCCGACCCACCGGGGACTAGCGGAGGAGACCCAGTACTTC	CASSPTHRGLAEETQYF
14	TRBV6-6	TRBD1	NA	TRBJ2-5	TGTGCCAGCAGTTCGACAGGGGTTAGGGAGACCCAGTACTTC	CASSSTGVRETQYF
14	TRBV10-3	TRBD1	NA	TRBJ1-4	TGTGCCATCAGTGAGAGGACAGGGCGCGAAAAACTGTTTTTT	CAISERTGREKLFF
21	TRBV10-1	TRBD1	NA	TRBJ2-7	TGCGCCGCCACACCGGGACAGAAGTCGTGTGGAAAGTATGGGGAATCCTACGAGCAGTACTTC	CAATPGQKSCGKYGESYEQYF
15	TRBV2	NA	few	TRBJ1-5	TGTGCCAGCCACCCCGTGGCAGGGGTACGTCAGCCCCAGCATTTT	CASHPVAGVRQPQHF
19	TRBV3-1/TRBV3-2	TRBD2	few	TRBJ2-6	TGTGCCAGCAGCCCCCGGTTGGGGCTAGCGGACTCTGGGGCCAACGTCCTGACTTTC	CASSPRLGLADSGANVLTF
14	TRBV7-3	NA	NA	TRBJ2-5	TGTGCCAGCAGCACCGGGGATAGGCGCGAGACCCAGTACTTC	CASSTGDRRETQYF
14	TRBV5-1	NA	NA	TRBJ1-1	TGCGCCAGCAGCTTGGAGATAGTTAACACTGAAGCTTTCTTT	CASSLEIVNTEAFF
15	TRBV24-1	TRBD1	NA	TRBJ2-2	TGTGCCACCAGTGATACAGGGGCTGGTTCCGGGGAGCTGTTTTTT	CATSDTGAGSGELFF
15	TRBV5-4	TRBD2	once	TRBJ2-5	TGTGCCAGCAGCCTCGACGGGGGGAAGCAAGAGACCCAGTACTTC	CASSLDGGKQETQYF
17	TRBV4-1	TRBD2	NA	TRBJ2-1	TGCGCCAGCAGCCAAGTTGTGGCTAGCGGGCCTAAGAATGAGCAGTTCTTC	CASSQVVASGPKNEQFF
13	TRBV6-4	NA	NA	TRBJ1-1	TGTGCCAGCAGTTCCGACAGGAACACTGAAGCTTTCTTT	CASSSDRNTEAFF
16	TRBV27	NA	NA	TRBJ1-5	TGTGCCAGCAGCCCGGGGGATAGGGGTAGCAATCAGCCCCAGCATTTT	CASSPGDRGSNQPQHF
15	TRBV6-2/TRBV6-3	NA	NA	TRBJ1-4	TGTGCCAGCAGTGCCCAGGGGAGGGGTAATGAAAAACTGTTTTTT	CASSAQGRGNEKLFF
14	TRBV18	NA	NA	TRBJ2-7	TGTGCCAGCTCACCAAATAGCAACTTAGGCGAGCAGTACTTC	CASSPNSNLGEQYF
17	TRBV4-3	NA	NA	TRBJ2-1	TGCGCCAGCAGCCAAGACAGTGGGGGGGCCTTTCAGTATGAGCAGTTCTTC	CASSQDSGGAFQYEQFF
16	TRBV12-5	NA	NA	TRBJ1-5	TGTGCTAGTGGTTCCTCAGAAACAGGGTGGGGTCAGCCCCAGCATTTT	CASGSSETGWGQPQHF
14	TRBV14	NA	NA	TRBJ1-1	TGTGCCAGCAGCCAAGAAACACCGAACACTGAAGCTTTCTTT	CASSQETPNTEAFF
15	TRBV4-2	NA	NA	TRBJ2-5	TGTGCCAGCAGCCAAAGGAGGTCTGATCAGGAGACCCAGTACTTC	CASSQRRSDQETQYF
12	TRBV6-5	NA	NA	TRBJ1-2	TGTGCCAGCAGTTACAGTGGCAGAAACTACACCTTC	CASSYSGRNYTF